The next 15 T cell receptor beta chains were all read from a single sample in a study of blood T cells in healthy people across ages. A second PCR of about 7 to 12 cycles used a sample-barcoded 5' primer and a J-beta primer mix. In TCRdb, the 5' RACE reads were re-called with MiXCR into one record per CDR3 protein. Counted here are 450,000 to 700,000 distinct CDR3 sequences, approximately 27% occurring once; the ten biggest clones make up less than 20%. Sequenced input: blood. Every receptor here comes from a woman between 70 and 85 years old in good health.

The CDR3 DNA is TGCAGCGTTGGGACTCCGGGGGAGACCCAGTACTTC. Amino acid sequence: CSVGTPGETQYF. The chain combines TRBV29-1 with TRBJ2-5, with D perhaps TRBD2 (5 bases). The V and J ends lost 4 bases and 5 bases respectively, with 11 bases between them. The germline V gene encodes CDR1 SQVTM and CDR2 ANQGSEA. This CDR3 is 12 amino acids long.

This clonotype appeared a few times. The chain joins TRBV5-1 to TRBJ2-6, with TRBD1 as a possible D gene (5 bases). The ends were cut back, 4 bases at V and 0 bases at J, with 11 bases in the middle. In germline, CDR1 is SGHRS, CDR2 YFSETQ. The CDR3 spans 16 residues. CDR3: CASSIDSRSGANVLTF. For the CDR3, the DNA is TGCGCCAGCAGCATAGACAGCCGCTCTGGGGCCAACGTCCTGACTTTC.

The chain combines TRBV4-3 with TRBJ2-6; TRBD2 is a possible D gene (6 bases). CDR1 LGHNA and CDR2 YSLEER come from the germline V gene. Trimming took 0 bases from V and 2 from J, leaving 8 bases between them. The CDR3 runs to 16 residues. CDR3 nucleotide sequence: TGCGCCAGCAGCCAAGATCCGGGGGCTGGGGCCAACGTCCTGACTTTC. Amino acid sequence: CASSQDPGAGANVLTF.

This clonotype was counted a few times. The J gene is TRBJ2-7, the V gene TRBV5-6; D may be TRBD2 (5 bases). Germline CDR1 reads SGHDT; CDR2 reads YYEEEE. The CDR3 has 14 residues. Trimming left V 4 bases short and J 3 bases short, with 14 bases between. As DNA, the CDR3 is TGTGCCAGCAGCCGGTCAAGAGGACTCTACGAGCAGTACTTC. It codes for CASSRSRGLYEQYF. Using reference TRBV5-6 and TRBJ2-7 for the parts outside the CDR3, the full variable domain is DAGVTQSPTHLIKTRGQQVTLRCSPKSGHDTVSWYQQALGQGPQFIFQYYEEEERQRGNFPDRFSGHQFPNYSSELNVNALLLGDSALYLCASSRSRGLYEQYFGPGTRLTVT.

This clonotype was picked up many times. The DNA of the CDR3 is TGCAGCGTTGGACAGAACTACGAGCAGTACTTC. This gives the protein CSVGQNYEQYF. The chain is built from TRBV29-1 and TRBJ2-7; possible D gene TRBD1, 5 bases. The CDR3 extends over 11 amino acids. Trimming left V 4 bases short and J 3 bases short, with 7 bases between. Germline values: CDR1 SQVTM, CDR2 ANQGSEA.

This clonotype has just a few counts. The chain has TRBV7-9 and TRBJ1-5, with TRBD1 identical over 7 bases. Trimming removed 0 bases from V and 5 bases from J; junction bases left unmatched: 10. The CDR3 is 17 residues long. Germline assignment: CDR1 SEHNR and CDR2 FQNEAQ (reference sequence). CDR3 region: CASSLARGQGVDQPQHF. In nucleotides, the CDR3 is TGTGCCAGCAGCTTAGCGCGGGGGCAGGGGGTGGATCAGCCCCAGCATTTT.

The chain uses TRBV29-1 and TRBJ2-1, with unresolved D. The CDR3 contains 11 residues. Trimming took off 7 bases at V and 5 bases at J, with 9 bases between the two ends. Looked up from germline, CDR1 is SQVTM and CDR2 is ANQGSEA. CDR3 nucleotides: TGCAGCGGCTCGTTGAACAATGAGCAGTTCTTC. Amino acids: CSGSLNNEQFF.

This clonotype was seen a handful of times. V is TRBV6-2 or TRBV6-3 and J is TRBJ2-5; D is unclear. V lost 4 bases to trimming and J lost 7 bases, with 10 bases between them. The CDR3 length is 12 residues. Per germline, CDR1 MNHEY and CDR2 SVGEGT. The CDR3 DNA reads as TGTGCCAGCAGTTTGGCACTGGGGACCCAGTACTTC. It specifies CASSLALGTQYF.

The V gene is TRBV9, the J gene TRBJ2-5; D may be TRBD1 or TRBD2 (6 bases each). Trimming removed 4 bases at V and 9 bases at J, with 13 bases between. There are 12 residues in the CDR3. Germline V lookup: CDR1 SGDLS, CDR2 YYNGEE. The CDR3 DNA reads TGTGCCAGCAGCCAAACGGAGGGGGCCCAGTACTTC. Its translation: CASSQTEGAQYF.

The CDR3 reads CASSQVGTGFYEQYF. CDR3 DNA sequence: TGCGCCAGCAGCCAAGTAGGGACAGGCTTTTACGAGCAGTACTTC. This chain joins TRBV4-3 and TRBJ2-5; 8 bases line up with TRBD1. The end of the DNA is better explained by TRBJ2-7, so the J call may be wrong. Germline V CDR1 and CDR2: LGHNA, YSLEER. This CDR3 spans 15 amino acids.

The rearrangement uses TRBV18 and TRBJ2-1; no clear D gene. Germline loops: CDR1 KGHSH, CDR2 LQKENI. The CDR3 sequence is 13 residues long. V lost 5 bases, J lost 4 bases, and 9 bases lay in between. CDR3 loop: CASSDTVYNEQFF. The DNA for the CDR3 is TGTGCCAGCTCAGACACAGTGTACAATGAGCAGTTCTTC.

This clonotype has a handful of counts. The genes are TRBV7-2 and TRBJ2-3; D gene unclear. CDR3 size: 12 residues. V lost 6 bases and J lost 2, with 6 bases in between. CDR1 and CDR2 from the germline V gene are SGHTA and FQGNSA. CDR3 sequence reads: CASSRVTDTQYF. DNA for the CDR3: TGTGCCAGCAGTAGGGTCACAGATACGCAGTATTTT.

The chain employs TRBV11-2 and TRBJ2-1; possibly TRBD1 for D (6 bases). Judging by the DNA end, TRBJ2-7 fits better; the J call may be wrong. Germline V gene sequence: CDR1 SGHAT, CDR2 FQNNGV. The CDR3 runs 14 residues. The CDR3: CASSSQGIGDEQYF. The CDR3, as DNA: TGTGCCAGCAGCTCTCAGGGGATAGGAGACGAGCAGTACTTC.

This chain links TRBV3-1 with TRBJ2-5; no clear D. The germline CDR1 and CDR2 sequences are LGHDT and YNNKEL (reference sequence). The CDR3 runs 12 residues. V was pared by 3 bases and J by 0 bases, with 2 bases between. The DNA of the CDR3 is TGTGCCAGCAGCCATCACCAAGAGACCCAGTACTTC. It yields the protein CASSHHQETQYF.

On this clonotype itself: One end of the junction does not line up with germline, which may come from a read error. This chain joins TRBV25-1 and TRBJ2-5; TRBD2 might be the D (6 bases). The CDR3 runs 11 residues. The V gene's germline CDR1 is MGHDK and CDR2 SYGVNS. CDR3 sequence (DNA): TGTGCCGGCAGTGGAGGGGTGACCCAGTACTTC. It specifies CAGSGGVTQYF.